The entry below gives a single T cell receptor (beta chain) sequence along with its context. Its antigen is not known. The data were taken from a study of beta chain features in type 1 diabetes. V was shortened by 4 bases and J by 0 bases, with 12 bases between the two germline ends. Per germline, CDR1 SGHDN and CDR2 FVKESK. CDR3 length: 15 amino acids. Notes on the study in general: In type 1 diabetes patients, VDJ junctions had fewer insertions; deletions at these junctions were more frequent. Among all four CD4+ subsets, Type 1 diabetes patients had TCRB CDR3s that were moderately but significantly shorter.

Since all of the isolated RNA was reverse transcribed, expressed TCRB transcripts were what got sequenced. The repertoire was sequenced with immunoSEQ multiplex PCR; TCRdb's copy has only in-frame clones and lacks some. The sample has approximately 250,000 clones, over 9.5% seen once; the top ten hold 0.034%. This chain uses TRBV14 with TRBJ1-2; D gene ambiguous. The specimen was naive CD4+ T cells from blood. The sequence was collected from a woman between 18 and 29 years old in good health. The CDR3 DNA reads TGTGCCAGCAGCCGAGCATACCTAGCTAACTATGGCTACACCTTC. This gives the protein CASSRAYLANYGYTF.